This T cell receptor (beta chain) is from a study of T cells in Graves' hyperthyroidism and ophthalmopathy. Study in general: The authors collected peripheral blood at initial diagnosis, before any treatment. Study outcomes and limitations: Most thyroid clonotypes expanded above 0.001 were also detected in blood.

V lost 5 bases to trimming and J lost 6 bases, with 11 bases between them. This CDR3 is built from 12 residues. Template material for amplifying TCR beta CDR3 regions consisted of RNA transcripts. Carried out on the TCR CDR3, a first-round RT-PCR used the HTBI primer set. TCRdb reprocessed the multiplex PCR reads with MiXCR, giving one entry per CDR3 protein. The sample has about 480,000 distinct CDR3 sequences, approximately 15% seen once; the top ten hold about 17%. This clonotype has at least ten counts. Its specificity is unknown. Aged 18 to 65, the patients had hyperthyroidism that was newly diagnosed and had lasted under 2 months. The authors took PBMCs from 10 ml fresh peripheral blood.

This clonotype originated in a woman between 18 and 29 years old with Graves' hyperthyroidism. The chain employs TRBV12-3 or TRBV12-4 and TRBJ2-7; tentatively, D is TRBD1 (6 bases). The sample comprised blood. The CDR3 coding sequence is TGTGCCAGCAGTAACAGGGTGTCCGAGCAGTACGTC. Its translation is CASSNRVSEQYV.